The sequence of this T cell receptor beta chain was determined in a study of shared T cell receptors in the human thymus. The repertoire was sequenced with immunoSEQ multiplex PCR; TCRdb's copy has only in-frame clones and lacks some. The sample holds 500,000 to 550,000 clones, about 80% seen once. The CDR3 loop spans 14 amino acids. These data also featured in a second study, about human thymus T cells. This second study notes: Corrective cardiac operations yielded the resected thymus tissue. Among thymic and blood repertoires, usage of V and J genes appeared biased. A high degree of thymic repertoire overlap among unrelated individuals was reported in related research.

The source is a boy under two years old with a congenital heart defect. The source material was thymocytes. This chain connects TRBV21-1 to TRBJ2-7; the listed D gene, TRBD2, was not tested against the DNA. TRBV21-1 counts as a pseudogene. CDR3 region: CASSKNDLAYEQYF. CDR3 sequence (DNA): TGTGCCAGCAGCAAAAACGACCTAGCCTACGAGCAGTACTTC.